The entry below describes one T cell receptor beta chain. No antigen is known for it. No base quality information exists; no much larger clone differs at one position. The immunoSEQ Assay, a bias-controlled multiplex PCR, was used to amplify TCRbeta CDR3 regions from genomic DNA. The authors' analysis ran thus. Nucleated cell counts per sample were estimated from amplification of reference gene primers within the assay. To quantify the absolute abundance of each unique TCRbeta CDR3 rearrangement, sequence reads were collapsed and filtered. For each sample, productive Simpson clonality was calculated by taking the square root of Simpson's diversity index across productive rearrangements. The table was pulled from immuneACCESS by TCRdb, which kept in-frame rearrangements only. Such tables lose some clones; where checked, under half of the loss comes from unresolved V genes, and the rest has no known cause. That table is the source of V, J and clone size, and D and trimming were worked out from the DNA. The table for this sample lists approximately 350,000 clones; approximately 88% of them were counted only once. The ten largest clones add up to under 4% of the sample.

There are 10 amino acids in the CDR3, from cysteine to phenylalanine inclusive. CDR3 DNA only is kept here, 30 bases in frame from base 1. Per the germline V gene, SNHLY is the CDR1 and FYNNEI is the CDR2. Trimming costs V 6 bases and J 6 bases, and their ends lie 3 bases apart. These data belong to a study of blood T cell repertoires in COVID-19 (dated by TCRdb to the early 2020s). Background on the whole study: Collaborator samples came from the United States, Italy and Spain and covered acute and convalescent phases of COVID-19. Where available, HLA class I and class II types were taken from metadata supplied by the sample provider and were not determined by assay-based typing. The samples were drawn from the first 160 participants of the ongoing ImmuneRACE study and from 950 to 1,500 subjects provided by 6 global collaborators. The repertoires were released in a freely available public database intended as a resource for research on the immune response to SARS-CoV-2. The material from the prospective study consisted of cDNA or gDNA derived from T cells, B-cell-depleted T cells, or PBMCs. The dataset comprised deeply sampled blood TCRbeta repertoires from subjects exposed to, actively infected with, or recovered from COVID-19. Nearly every sample came with metadata listing a de-identified subject ID, COVID-19 status, age in years and sex.

Results the study describes overall, beyond this receptor: The quantity of clinical and demographic metadata differed by source and by participant and was supplied without curation.

In Seattle, one collaborating source enrolled patients while the infection was active and tracked those patients longitudinally over the course of disease. The collaborating institutions used their own protocols to collect whole blood in K2EDTA tubes. For TCRbeta analysis, collaborators shipped samples in one of three forms: frozen whole blood, isolated PBMCs, or DNA extracted from either of those sample types. The V gene is TRBV2 and the J gene is TRBJ2-1, with the D gene call left open. Sample: peripheral blood. The receptor was derived from a young woman with COVID-19, enrolled during active disease. The DNA sequence follows: TGTGCCAGCAGCCGCAATGAGCAGTTCTTC. It specifies CASSRNEQFF.